These 20 T cell receptor beta chains came from one sample sequenced in a study of T-cell memory formation after mild COVID-19. One entry per CDR3 protein, called by TCRdb with MiXCR from the 5' RACE reads. The data show approximately 450,000 distinct CDR3 sequences, with approximately 18% seen just once and 10% to 15% held by the top ten. Sequencing was done on a sample of PBMCs or a T cell subset sorted from them (not recorded which). These receptors were obtained from an adult woman who had mild COVID-19 (a few samples of this study predate the infection). Cell type and time point are not known.

V and J are TRBV30 and TRBJ1-5; TRBD1 might be the D (5 bases). This CDR3 contains 13 residues. CDR1 and CDR2 from the germline V gene are GTSNPN and SVGIG (reference sequence). V lost 5 bases and J 2 bases, leaving 10 bases between the germline ends. The CDR3 here is CAWGPGGNQPQHF. As DNA, the CDR3 is TGTGCCTGGGGACCGGGGGGCAATCAGCCCCAGCATTTT.

The chain combines TRBV5-1 with TRBJ2-5; D is possibly TRBD1 (6 bases). V dropped 4 bases and J dropped 2 bases, with 15 bases sitting between them. The CDR3 contains 15 residues. Germline-derived CDR1 and CDR2 are SGHRS and YFSETQ. The CDR3 DNA sequence: TGCGCCAGCAGCCTCCCGGGACAAGTACAAGAGACCCAGTACTTC. Residues: CASSLPGQVQETQYF.

The chain combines TRBV21-1 with TRBJ2-3; TRBD2, the D gene given by the table, was not confirmed from the DNA. TRBV21-1 is a pseudogene. The CDR3 runs to 16 residues. The CDR3 sequence: CASSGAGLAYADTQYF. CDR3 nucleotides: TGTGCCAGCAGCGGGGCGGGACTAGCTTACGCAGATACGCAGTATTTT.

This clonotype turned up a few times. The chain joins TRBV27 to TRBJ2-7, with 8 nucleotides matching TRBD2. There are 15 residues in the CDR3. After removal of 2 bases from V and 4 bases from J, the junction contained 7 bases not matched to a gene. In germline, CDR1 is MNHEY, CDR2 SMNVEV (reference sequence). For the CDR3, the DNA is TGTGCCAGCAGTTTAGCCTTAGCGGGGTTTTACGAGCAGTACTTC. This encodes CASSLALAGFYEQYF.

In this sample, this clonotype turned up a few times. The V gene is TRBV4-2, the J gene TRBJ2-2; a possible D gene is TRBD2 (5 bases). This CDR3 has 15 residues. The V and J ends lost 2 bases and 4 bases respectively, with 11 bases between them. Per the germline V gene, CDR1 is LGHNA and CDR2 is YNFKEQ. The CDR3 loop is CASSQHRDTTGELFF. CDR3 bases: TGTGCCAGCAGCCAACACCGGGATACCACCGGGGAGCTGTTTTTT.

This clonotype was seen a handful of times. The genes are TRBV2 and TRBJ1-1, with D possibly TRBD1 on 6 matching bases. CDR1 and CDR2 (germline): SNHLY, FYNNEI. The length of the CDR3 is 13 residues. The V and J ends lost 6 bases and 4 bases respectively, with 12 bases between them. CDR3 sequence: CASSVQGSTEAFF. The CDR3 nucleotides are TGTGCCAGCAGCGTACAGGGCTCCACTGAAGCTTTCTTT. Full variable domain (outside the CDR3, taken from reference TRBV2 and TRBJ1-1): EPEVTQTPSHQVTQMGQEVILRCVPISNHLYFYWYRQILGQKVEFLVSFYNNEISEKSEIFDDQFSVERPDGSNFTLKIRSTKLEDSAMYFCASSVQGSTEAFFGQGTRLTVV.

This sequence joins TRBV3-2 and TRBJ2-7. TRBV3-2 is termed a pseudogene. This CDR3 comprises 15 residues. CDR3 coding DNA: TGTGCCAGCAGCCAACGGACTAGCAGTTCCTACGAGCAGTACTTC. This codes for CASSQRTSSSYEQYF.

This clonotype has a count of ten or more. This chain connects TRBV29-1 to TRBJ1-4; the match to TRBD1 covers 11 bases. This CDR3 is 13 amino acids long. The V gene's germline CDR1 is SQVTM and CDR2 ANQGSEA. The V and J ends lost 6 bases and 8 bases, in that order; junction bases with no gene match: 5. The CDR3 sequence is CSVGQGAVEKLFF. DNA for the CDR3: TGCAGCGTCGGACAGGGGGCAGTGGAAAAACTGTTTTTT. Full variable domain (remainder filled in from reference TRBV29-1 and TRBJ1-4): SAVISQKPSRDICQRGTSLTIQCQVDSQVTMMFWYRQQPGQSLTLIATANQGSEATYESGFVIDKFPISRPNLTFSTLTVSNMSPEDSSIYLCSVGQGAVEKLFFGSGTQLSVL.

The CDR3 sequence is CASGGPHNEQFF. The CDR3 DNA reads as TGTGCCAGCGGTGGACCCCACAATGAGCAGTTCTTC. The V and J genes are TRBV6-2 or TRBV6-3 and TRBJ2-1, with D hard to call. V was clipped by 8 bases and J by 5 bases, with 10 bases between them. The CDR3 contains 12 residues. Germline assignment: CDR1 MNHEY and CDR2 SVGEGT.

This clonotype has more than one count but fewer than ten. V is TRBV10-3 and J is TRBJ2-3, with D tentatively TRBD1 (6 bases). Trimming removed 3 bases at V and 0 bases at J, with 16 bases between. CDR1 and CDR2 (germline): ENHRY, SYGVKD. This CDR3 is 17 amino acids long. The CDR3 DNA reads TGTGCCATCAGTGACCACCCCGACAGGCGCAGCACAGATACGCAGTATTTT. This encodes CAISDHPDRRSTDTQYF.

The table lists this clonotype with a few counts. This sequence joins TRBV5-8 and TRBJ2-5; possibly TRBD2 for D (6 bases). This CDR3 region has 15 residues. V was trimmed by 5 bases and J by 5 bases, leaving 19 bases between them. Germline V lookup: CDR1 SGHTS, CDR2 YDEGEE. The CDR3: CASRPGAAWGETQYF. The CDR3 coding sequence is TGTGCCAGCAGACCGGGAGCGGCGTGGGGGGAGACCCAGTACTTC. Full variable domain (outside the CDR3, taken from reference TRBV5-8 and TRBJ2-5): EAGVTQSPTHLIKTRGQQATLRCSPISGHTSVYWYQQALGLGLQFLLWYDEGEERNRGNFPPRFSGRQFPNYSSELNVNALELEDSALYLCASRPGAAWGETQYFGPGTRLLVL.

V is TRBV19 and J is TRBJ1-5, with 12 positions matching TRBD1. V trimming: 7 bases; J trimming: 7 bases; junction bases outside the gene matches: 8. Germline V gene lookup returns CDR1 LNHDA and CDR2 SQIVND (reference sequence). The CDR3 extends over 15 amino acids. The CDR3, as DNA: TGTGCCAGTACGGGGACAGGGGGCAGCGGACAGCCCCAGCATTTT. Translated, it gives CASTGTGGSGQPQHF.

CDR3 in DNA: TGTGCCAGTAGTAAGGGTCAGCAGAACACTGAAGCTTTCTTT. Encoded protein: CASSKGQQNTEAFF. This chain joins TRBV19 and TRBJ1-1; no firm D call. The CDR3 sequence is 14 residues long. Deletions cut 4 bases from V and 1 base from J, with 10 bases between. Germline V lookup: CDR1 LNHDA, CDR2 SQIVND (reference sequence).

This clonotype was detected only a few times. The chain couples TRBV5-1 to TRBJ2-1; D remains ambiguous. V gave up 4 bases and J gave up 3 bases, with 14 bases separating them. Germline V gene lookup returns CDR1 SGHRS and CDR2 YFSETQ. This CDR3 comprises 15 residues. The CDR3: CASSTVGPLYNEQFF. The CDR3, as DNA: TGCGCCAGCAGCACGGTAGGGCCCCTCTACAATGAGCAGTTCTTC.

This clonotype was counted only a few times. The chain uses TRBV5-1 and TRBJ2-3; TRBD1 matches 9 bases. This CDR3 contains 16 residues. Germline V CDR1 and CDR2: SGHRS, YFSETQ. V trimming: 3 bases; J trimming: 5 bases; junction bases outside the gene matches: 10. The CDR3, as DNA: TGCGCCAGCAGCTCCTACAGGGGGCGCCTAGAAGATACGCAGTATTTT. Translated: CASSSYRGRLEDTQYF.

This chain links TRBV12-3 or TRBV12-4 with TRBJ2-3; D is undetermined. CDR3 length: 14 amino acids. Trimming removed 3 bases from V and 1 base from J, with 8 bases in between. CDR3 sequence reads: CASSFYPGTDTQYF. The CDR3 DNA reads TGTGCCAGCAGTTTCTACCCTGGCACAGATACGCAGTATTTT.

The chain recombines TRBV11-3 with TRBJ2-1; perhaps TRBD2 as D (6 bases). The CDR3 contains 16 residues. Between the trimmed V and J ends, which lost 5 bases and 12 bases, there was a span of 26 bases. Germline values: CDR1 SGHNT, CDR2 YENEEA. In nucleotides, the CDR3 is TGTGCCAGCAGCCCTATAAGTGGGGCGGGAACCGGGGGGCAGTTCTTC. Translated: CASSPISGAGTGGQFF.

This clonotype was detected ten times or more. The rearrangement links TRBV6-5 to TRBJ2-3; D is perhaps TRBD2 (5 bases). This CDR3 is built from 14 residues. Per germline, CDR1 MNHEY and CDR2 SVGAGI. The V end was cut by 3 bases, the J end by 1 base, with 8 bases between. Written as DNA, the CDR3 is TGTGCCAGCAGTTATCTAGCTGGCACAGATACGCAGTATTTT. Encoded protein: CASSYLAGTDTQYF.

The chain uses TRBV7-9 and TRBJ1-2; D is undetermined. Germline V gene data show CDR1 as SEHNR and CDR2 as FQNEAQ (reference sequence). This CDR3 has 15 amino acids. The V end was cut by 0 bases, the J end by 8 bases, with 16 bases between. The CDR3 sequence is CASSLADGPKRGYTF. CDR3 DNA: TGTGCCAGCAGCTTAGCCGACGGACCGAAACGAGGCTACACCTTC.

This chain joins TRBV5-6 and TRBJ1-1; D not certain. CDR1 and CDR2 from the germline V gene are SGHDT and YYEEEE. This CDR3 spans 12 amino acids. V lost 2 bases, J lost 3 bases, and 5 bases lay in between. The CDR3 DNA reads as TGTGCCAGCAGCTTAGGGTACACTGAAGCTTTCTTT. It encodes CASSLGYTEAFF.